A selection of T cell receptor beta chains follows, all from one sample in a study of T-cell reconstitution after alpha-beta-depleted transplantation in children. TCRdb fed the PCR reads into MiXCR, producing one record per CDR3 protein. Among thousands of distinct CDR3 sequences listed, less than 25% were seen once. The sample was PBMCs, mostly from graft donor cells, taken 60 days after TCRalphabeta/CD19-depleted stem cell transplant. All receptors derive from a female patient aged 10 to 17 who had a stem cell transplant for acute lymphoblastic leukemia, so the T cells may come from the graft donor. Both conserved end residues are part of each CDR3. D genes are given only for firm matches. Where a row states a size, it is once, few, many or the class of an expanded clone; other rows omit it.

>TRBV4-1|many|TRBJ2-3|NA
TGCGCCAGCAGCCGCCGGGGTAGCACAGATACGCAGTATTTT
CASSRRGSTDTQYF
>TRBV9|many|TRBJ2-5|TRBD1
TGTGCCAGCAGCCGACAGGGCCGAGAGACCCAGTACTTC
CASSRQGRETQYF
>TRBV7-8|many|TRBJ1-2|NA
TGTGCCAGCAGCTTACAGAGAGGCGCGGGGGGCTACACCTTC
CASSLQRGAGGYTF
>TRBV12-3/TRBV12-4|NA|TRBJ2-2|NA
TGTGCCAGCAGTTTTTCCGGGGAGCTGTTTTTT
CASSFSGELFF
>TRBV27|many|TRBJ1-5|NA
TGTGCCAGCAGTTTATCCCCTGGGAGCAATCAGCCCCAGCATTTT
CASSLSPGSNQPQHF
>TRBV7-9|many|TRBJ2-7|NA
TGTGCCAGCAGCTTAACCCACAGGCACTACGAGCAGTACTTC
CASSLTHRHYEQYF
>TRBV9|many|TRBJ1-1|NA
TGTGCCAGCAGTCGTACCTCCACGAACACTGAAGCTTTCTTT
CASSRTSTNTEAFF
>TRBV30|many|TRBJ2-7|NA
TGTGCCTGGTCATGGGGGCAGCCCTACGAGCAGTACTTC
CAWSWGQPYEQYF
>TRBV20-1|NA|TRBJ2-7|TRBD1
TGCAGTGCTAGGGGGGACAGGGGGCAGGGCTACGAGCAGTACTTC
CSARGDRGQGYEQYF
>TRBV12-3/TRBV12-4|few|TRBJ2-1|TRBD2
TGTGCCAGCAGCCCCGGACTAGCGGGGCCACAGAGCTCCTACAATGAGCAGTTCTTC
CASSPGLAGPQSSYNEQFF
>TRBV7-9|many|TRBJ1-4|NA
TGTGCCAGCAGCTCTAGGGAAAAACTGTTTTTT
CASSSREKLFF
>TRBV7-2|many|TRBJ1-1|TRBD1
TGTGCCAGCAGCAAGGACAGGGTGAACACTGAAGCTTTCTTT
CASSKDRVNTEAFF
>TRBV6-6|many|TRBJ2-7|TRBD1
TGTGCCAGCAGTTACCGACAGGGGGCGCTCAACGGCTACGAGCAGTACTTC
CASSYRQGALNGYEQYF
>TRBV6-5|medium-sized|TRBJ2-2|NA
TGTGCCAGCAGGCCCCCTGGGGCGAACACCGGGGAGCTGTTTTTT
CASRPPGANTGELFF
>TRBV20-1|medium-sized|TRBJ2-3|TRBD2
TGCAGTCCGGGACTAGCGGGGAGGGGGCGCACAGATACGCAGTATTTT
CSPGLAGRGRTDTQYF
>TRBV12-3/TRBV12-4|NA|TRBJ2-4|NA
TGTGCCTTCAGTTTGCCCGGACTGACGTCTTTTGCCAAAAACATTCAGTACTTC
CAFSLPGLTSFAKNIQYF
>TRBV7-9|large|TRBJ1-5|NA
TGTGCCAGCGCCTTCGGGGGAGGCAATCAGCCCCAGCATTTT
CASAFGGGNQPQHF
>TRBV7-9|many|TRBJ2-4|NA
TGTGCCAGCAGGCCCCCCCGGGGCATTCAGTACTTC
CASRPPRGIQYF
>TRBV4-1|NA|TRBJ2-2|NA
TGCGCCAGCAGCCAAGAGACGGGCTTTGGCGGGGAGCTGTTTTTT
CASSQETGFGGELFF
>TRBV7-9|medium-sized|TRBJ1-6|TRBD1
TGTGCCAGCAGCGTACCTGCGACAGGGGTCGGTAGGAATTCACCCCTCCACTTT
CASSVPATGVGRNSPLHF
>TRBV5-1|many|TRBJ2-5|TRBD2
TGCGCCAGCAGCTTAGGGCGGGGGTCGTACCAAGAGACCCAGTACTTC
CASSLGRGSYQETQYF
>TRBV2|many|TRBJ2-5|TRBD1
TGTGCCAGCAGTGAATACGCCGACAGGGTAAGAGAGACCCAGTACTTC
CASSEYADRVRETQYF
>TRBV4-3|NA|TRBJ2-1|NA
TGCGCCAGCAGCCAAGATCCGGGGGGCTATGAGCAGTTCTTC
CASSQDPGGYEQFF
>TRBV7-9|many|TRBJ1-2|TRBD1
TGTGCCAGCAGTCGGTCCGGACAGGGGCGGTATGGCTACACCTTC
CASSRSGQGRYGYTF
>TRBV7-9|many|TRBJ2-1|TRBD2
TGTGCCAGCAGCTTTCAAGCGGGAGCCGGTTACAATGAGCAGTTCTTC
CASSFQAGAGYNEQFF
>TRBV18|medium-sized|TRBJ1-2|NA
TGTGCCAGCTCACCCCGACAGGAAGGACGCACCTTC
CASSPRQEGRTF
>TRBV5-1|many|TRBJ2-3|TRBD1
TGCGCCAGCAGCTCAGGACAGGGGGCGTCGGATACGCAGTATTTT
CASSSGQGASDTQYF
>TRBV7-8|NA|TRBJ2-5|TRBD2
TGTGCCAGCAGCTTAGTTCCTAGCGGGAGTGTGAAAGAGACCCAGTACTTC
CASSLVPSGSVKETQYF
>TRBV7-9|once|TRBJ1-6|NA
TGTGCCAGCAGCTCTCACGACAAGAAAGGATTTGGGTCACCCCTCCACTTT
CASSSHDKKGFGSPLHF
>TRBV9|many|TRBJ2-3|NA
TGTGCCAGCAGCTCCCCTGGACAGCCCCCTTTCGCCACAGATACGCAGTATTTT
CASSSPGQPPFATDTQYF
>TRBV29-1|NA|TRBJ2-5|NA
TGCAGCGTTTGGGTCGGGGAGACCCAGTACTTC
CSVWVGETQYF
>TRBV2|medium-sized|TRBJ2-5|TRBD2
TGTGCCAGCAATGCCGGGACTAGCCGAGAGACCCAGTACTTC
CASNAGTSRETQYF
>TRBV7-9|many|TRBJ1-4|NA
TGTGCCAGCAGCTTAGGCGGGACAACTAATGAAAAACTGTTTTTT
CASSLGGTTNEKLFF
>TRBV9|medium-sized|TRBJ2-3|NA
TGTGCCAGCAGCGACCGTGGAGTCACAGATACGCAGTATTTT
CASSDRGVTDTQYF
>TRBV7-9|many|TRBJ2-3|NA
TGTGCCAGCAGCTTAAGTTTCGGCAACAGGGGGGGAGAGGATACGCAGTATTTT
CASSLSFGNRGGEDTQYF
>TRBV5-6|large|TRBJ2-1|NA
TGTGCCAGCAGCTTGGAATATGACGGGGGAGGTATACTCTTC
CASSLEYDGGGILF
>TRBV27|many|TRBJ2-2|TRBD1
TGTGCCAGCAGTTTAGACAGGGTGCGGGCCGGGGAGCTGTTTTTT
CASSLDRVRAGELFF
>TRBV7-9|many|TRBJ2-5|NA
TGTGCCAGCAGCTCGGGAGAGACCCAGTACTTC
CASSSGETQYF
>TRBV20-1|few|TRBJ2-2|NA
TGCAGTGCTAGAGATTTACAGGGCGAGGAGCTGTTTTTT
CSARDLQGEELFF
>TRBV18|medium-sized|TRBJ1-3|NA
TGTGCCAGCTCACCACGGGAGGTCAACACCATATATTTT
CASSPREVNTIYF
>TRBV7-9|medium-sized|TRBJ2-7|TRBD1
TGTGCCAGCAGCTCCCTCTTGACAGGGTCCCCCTACGAGCAGTACTTC
CASSSLLTGSPYEQYF
>TRBV7-2|NA|TRBJ2-3|NA
TGTGCCAGCAGCTTAGTGGCGGTTCTCACAGATACGCAGTATTTT
CASSLVAVLTDTQYF
>TRBV15|many|TRBJ2-5|NA
TGTGCCACCAGCAGAAATGGGCTAGCCCTGGAGACCCAGTACTTC
CATSRNGLALETQYF
>TRBV11-2|medium-sized|TRBJ1-1|NA
TGTGCCAGCAGCTTCAAGGGATCTAACACTGAAGCTTTCTTT
CASSFKGSNTEAFF
>TRBV28|medium-sized|TRBJ1-5|TRBD1
TGTGCCAGCAGTTTATACGCCGGGACAGGCAATCAGCATTTT
CASSLYAGTGNQHF
>TRBV11-3|many|TRBJ2-4|NA
TGTGCCAGCAGCTTAGTATGGGCGGGGCTCGTAGCCAAAAACATTCAGTACTTC
CASSLVWAGLVAKNIQYF
>TRBV19|NA|TRBJ2-1|NA
TGTGCCAGTAGTCCCCAATGGGGTGGTGAGCAGTTCTTC
CASSPQWGGEQFF
>TRBV11-2|many|TRBJ2-7|NA
TGTGCCAGCAGCTTAGTCCCCGGGACATTCTACGAGCAGTACTTC
CASSLVPGTFYEQYF
>TRBV7-9|NA|TRBJ2-1|NA
TGTGCCAGCAGCTTAGTCGGGATCGCAGAAGGTCGTGAGCAGTTCTTC
CASSLVGIAEGREQFF